The entry below gives a single T cell receptor (beta chain) sequence along with its context. Antigen specificity is unknown. The data are from a study of T cells in Graves' hyperthyroidism and ophthalmopathy. The CDR3 regions of TCR beta were amplified from RNA transcripts. The study used the HTBI primer set for a first-round RT-PCR of the TCR CDR3. TCRdb called the multiplex PCR reads again in MiXCR, with one record for every CDR3 protein. This sample has about 700,000 distinct CDR3 sequences, with about 45% found just once. With 4 bases clipped from V and 0 bases from J, the junction kept 5 bases outside the gene matches. The germline CDR1 and CDR2 sequences are ENHRY and SYGVKD. The CDR3 is made up of 16 amino acids. Criteria for exclusion of patients were uncontrolled infection, other autoimmune disease, pregnancy or lactation. Diagnostic decisions used clinical symptoms, serum thyroxine and TRAb, thyroid ultrasound and orbital computed tomography.

The study, taken as a whole, reports: The model forecast ophthalmopathy, anticipating it by a median approximately 6 months before onset. Most clonotypes expanded in the thyroid (above 0.001) were also present in blood.

The sequenced material came from peripheral blood or thyroid tissue (not recorded which). The source of this sequence is an adult man with Graves' disease, either hyperthyroidism or ophthalmopathy (not recorded which). V gene TRBV10-3 combines with J gene TRBJ2-7; 11 bases match TRBD2. The CDR3, as DNA: TGTGCCATCAGTGGACTAGCGGGACCGTCCTCCTACGAGCAGTACTTC. It translates to CAISGLAGPSSYEQYF.